Shown below are 19 T cell receptor beta chains from a single sample sequenced in a study of shared clonotypes between healthy human individuals. Method: immunoSEQ multiplex PCR; TCRdb's copy keeps in-frame clones and lacks some. The data hold approximately 650,000 clones, with nearly 97% observed a single time. The naive CD8 fraction comprised CD45RO-negative cells positively selected for CCR7 and excluded terminally differentiated effector memory CD45RA+ cells. The sample taken for sequencing was naive CD8+ T cells sorted from blood. Every receptor here comes from a woman under 40 in good health.

Turning to this clone: Other DNA sequences in this specimen translate into the identical CDR3. The gene calls are TRBV27 and TRBJ1-1; D is possibly TRBD1 (5 bases). From germline, CDR1 is MNHEY and CDR2 SMNVEV (reference sequence). Trimming removed 3 bases at V and 0 bases at J, with 8 bases between. The CDR3 is 14 amino acids. The CDR3: CASSLTGLNTEAFF. The DNA of the CDR3 is TGTGCCAGCAGTTTGACGGGGCTGAACACTGAAGCTTTCTTT.

The genes are TRBV29-1 and TRBJ1-1; the D gene is possibly TRBD1 (5 bases). The V end lost 4 bases, the J end lost 4 bases, and 10 bases lay between the germline ends. This CDR3 contains 12 residues. Germline CDR1 and CDR2: SQVTM and ANQGSEA. The DNA for the CDR3 is TGCAGCGTTGGTCCCAGGGTCACTGAAGCTTTCTTT. This translates into CSVGPRVTEAFF.

V gene TRBV27 combines with J gene TRBJ1-5; TRBD1 aligns across 10 bases. Trimming removed 7 bases from V and 5 bases from J; junction bases left unmatched: 8. CDR3 length equals 15 residues. The germline CDR1 and CDR2 sequences are MNHEY and SMNVEV (reference sequence). CDR3 nucleotide sequence: TGTGCCAGCAATCCGACAGGGGGCGCGGATCAGCCCCAGCATTTT. As protein: CASNPTGGADQPQHF.

This sequence joins TRBV5-8 and TRBJ2-7; a weak D match, TRBD2 (5 bases). From germline, CDR1 is SGHTS and CDR2 YDEGEE. The CDR3 length is 16 residues. Deletions cut 3 bases from V and 3 bases from J, with 19 bases between. The CDR3: CASSYVPDWPNYEQYF. For the CDR3, the DNA is TGTGCCAGCAGCTATGTCCCGGACTGGCCTAACTACGAGCAGTACTTC.

J is TRBJ1-4 and V is TRBV7-8; 9 bases are a match to TRBD1. Germline V gene data show CDR1 as SGHVS and CDR2 as FQNEAQ. The V segment lost 5 bases and the J segment 8 bases; nucleotides outside the gene matches: 9. The CDR3 spans 15 residues. The CDR3: CASSPSQGAGEKLFF. The DNA for the CDR3 is TGTGCCAGCAGCCCATCACAGGGGGCGGGGGAAAAACTGTTTTTT.

This clone was detected only a few times. The chain has TRBV2 and TRBJ2-1; 10 nucleotides line up with TRBD1. The CDR3 has 13 residues. The germline CDR1 and CDR2 sequences are SNHLY and FYNNEI. Trimming took 8 bases from V and 3 from J; bases not matched to a gene: 1. Written as DNA, the CDR3 is TGTGCCAGCGGGGACAGGGGCTACAATGAGCAGTTCTTC. The encoded protein is CASGDRGYNEQFF.

The chain recombines TRBV1 with TRBJ2-6; the table calls TRBD1, which could not be checked here. TRBV1 is deemed a pseudogene. The CDR3 length is 15 residues. The CDR3, as DNA: TGCACCAGCAGGGTTGCACAAAGTCGGGCCAACGTCCTGACTTTC. Encoded protein: CTSRVAQSRANVLTF.

The chain recombines TRBV6-1 with TRBJ2-7, with D possibly matching TRBD2 (6 bases). The germline V and J ends were trimmed by 3 bases and 1 base, with 13 bases remaining between them. From germline, CDR1 is MNHNS and CDR2 SASEGT. The CDR3 consists of 15 residues. The CDR3 is CASSEGLSVSYEQYF. The CDR3 region has the DNA TGTGCCAGCAGTGAGGGACTTAGCGTATCCTACGAGCAGTACTTC.

In its sample, this clone was seen once. The identical CDR3 is also encoded by other nucleotide sequences in the sample. The rearrangement links TRBV28 to TRBJ1-1, with D possibly TRBD1 on 5 matching bases. The CDR3 is 14 amino acids. CDR1 is MDHEN and CDR2 is SYDVKM in the germline V gene. Trimming shortened V by 6 bases and J by 3 bases, and 14 bases separated the two germline ends. CDR3 protein: CASSPGGEDTEAFF. The CDR3 coding sequence is TGTGCCAGCAGCCCTGGGGGGGAGGACACTGAAGCTTTCTTT.

The rearrangement uses TRBV30 and TRBJ1-4, with D possibly matching TRBD1 (5 bases). The germline V and J ends were trimmed by 8 bases and 2 bases, with 12 bases remaining between them. Germline V gives CDR1 GTSNPN, CDR2 SVGIG (reference sequence). CDR3 length: 13 residues. This CDR3 is CAMTGGTNEKLFF. CDR3 nucleotides: TGTGCCATGACCGGGGGGACTAATGAAAAACTGTTTTTT. Full variable domain (missing parts from reference TRBV30 and TRBJ1-4): SQTIHQWPATLVQPVGSPLSLECTVEGTSNPNLYWYRQAAGRGLQLLFYSVGIGQISSEVPQNLSASRPQDRQFILSSKKLLLSDSGFYLCAMTGGTNEKLFFGSGTQLSVL.

The V gene is TRBV7-8, the J gene TRBJ2-7; a weak D match, TRBD2 (6 bases). V gave up 6 bases and J gave up 2 bases, with 20 bases separating them. Germline loops: CDR1 SGHVS, CDR2 FQNEAQ. The CDR3 is made up of 16 amino acids. Written as DNA, the CDR3 is TGTGCCAGCAGTTCTACCCCACTAGCTGCCGCCTACGAGCAGTACTTC. Its protein is CASSSTPLAAAYEQYF.

V is TRBV18 and J is TRBJ2-7; D unresolved. Germline values: CDR1 KGHSH, CDR2 LQKENI. The CDR3 totals 16 residues. V lost 2 bases and J 1 base, leaving 15 bases between the germline ends. The CDR3 sequence is CASSPTKGQESYEQYF. The DNA for the CDR3 is TGTGCCAGCTCACCAACGAAAGGGCAGGAGTCCTACGAGCAGTACTTC.

The rearrangement joins TRBV28 to TRBJ2-3, with D hard to call. Trimming stripped 8 bases from V and 4 bases from J, with 10 bases between. The germline CDR1 and CDR2 sequences are MDHEN and SYDVKM. This CDR3 spans 12 amino acids. DNA of the CDR3: TGTGCCAGCGGTTCGGCACCAGATACGCAGTATTTT. Its translation is CASGSAPDTQYF.

This clone was seen only once. This chain uses TRBV25-1 with TRBJ1-1; D is unresolved. The CDR3 runs 11 residues. Trimming shortened V by 2 bases and J by 7 bases, and 5 bases separated the two germline ends. The V gene's germline CDR1 is MGHDK and CDR2 SYGVNS. CDR3: CASSEGGEAFF. Here the CDR3 DNA reads TGTGCCAGCAGTGAAGGAGGTGAAGCTTTCTTT.

This clone was counted between two and nine times. The rearrangement uses TRBV14 and TRBJ2-2; 7 bases match TRBD1. This CDR3 spans 16 amino acids. CDR1 is SGHDN and CDR2 is FVKESK in the germline V gene. V trimming: 4 bases; J trimming: 3 bases; junction bases outside the gene matches: 8. For the CDR3, the DNA is TGTGCCAGCAGCCCGTCTAAGGGACAGTACACCGGGGAGCTGTTTTTT. It yields the protein CASSPSKGQYTGELFF.

V and J are TRBV11-3 and TRBJ2-7, with TRBD2 matching 7 bases. The CDR3 runs to 15 residues. J was trimmed by 5 bases and V by 4 bases; bases with no gene match: 11. Germline CDR1 is SGHNT and CDR2 is YENEEA. CDR3 DNA sequence: TGTGCCAGCAGCTCTCGAGCGGGACCCCTCCACGAGCAGTACTTC. Residues: CASSSRAGPLHEQYF.

The V and J genes are TRBV11-2 and TRBJ2-7; possible D gene TRBD1, 6 bases. The CDR3 runs 12 residues. Trimming took off 5 bases at V and 6 bases at J, with 11 bases between the two ends. Looked up from germline, CDR1 is SGHAT and CDR2 is FQNNGV. The CDR3 DNA sequence: TGTGCCAGCAGCCCCACAGGGACCGAGCAGTACTTC. Translated: CASSPTGTEQYF.

V usage is TRBV19 and J usage is TRBJ2-7, with TRBD1 matching over 8 bases. With 5 bases clipped from V and 6 bases from J, the junction kept 6 bases outside the gene matches. Germline CDR1 and CDR2: LNHDA and SQIVND (reference sequence). The CDR3 totals 13 residues. DNA of the CDR3: TGTGCCAGTAGTGCGCCGGACAGGGCCGAGCAGTACTTC. This encodes CASSAPDRAEQYF.

This clone is a singleton in its sample. The rearrangement uses TRBV9 and TRBJ2-5, with D uncertain. CDR3 length equals 14 residues. Germline loops: CDR1 SGDLS, CDR2 YYNGEE. V lost 3 bases, J lost 4 bases, and 13 bases lay in between. CDR3 in DNA: TGTGCCAGCAGCGCCAATTCCGATTTAGAGACCCAGTACTTC. This encodes CASSANSDLETQYF. The whole variable domain, filled in from reference TRBV9 and TRBJ2-5, reads DSGVTQTPKHLITATGQRVTLRCSPRSGDLSVYWYQQSLDQGLQFLIQYYNGEERAKGNILERFSAQQFPDLHSELNLSSLELGDSALYFCASSANSDLETQYFGPGTRLLVL.